The rows below give T cell receptor beta chains drawn from one sample of a study of blood T cells in healthy people across ages. Using its own MiXCR run on the 5' RACE reads, TCRdb lists one record per CDR3 protein. The table includes some 1.7 million distinct CDR3 sequences, 28% detected once. The sequencing sample was made of blood. The receptors shown here come from a woman in her thirties in good health. Each CDR3 is given with its conserved first and last residue. D genes are given only for firm matches. Size is omitted from some rows. Given values are once, few, many or a class for expanded clones.

d_gene	v_gene	abundance	j_gene	CDR3aa	CDR3nt
NA	TRBV20-1	NA	TRBJ2-1	CSASLFDEQFF	TGCAGTGCTAGTCTTTTCGATGAGCAGTTCTTC
NA	TRBV5-6	NA	TRBJ2-7	CASSTLGQSSSYEQYF	TGTGCCAGCAGCACTCTAGGACAGTCGAGCTCCTACGAGCAGTACTTC
TRBD1	TRBV7-6	many	TRBJ2-4	CASSSNLGQGENIQYF	TGTGCCAGCAGCTCCAATTTGGGACAGGGGGAAAACATTCAGTACTTC
TRBD1	TRBV5-1	many	TRBJ2-5	CASSFSGGEETQYF	TGCGCCAGCAGCTTCTCAGGGGGCGAAGAGACCCAGTACTTC
TRBD1	TRBV2	few	TRBJ2-1	CASRLNTGVYNEQFF	TGTGCCAGCAGATTAAATACAGGGGTTTACAATGAGCAGTTCTTC
NA	TRBV4-1	few	TRBJ1-5	CASSQDAAANQPQHF	TGCGCCAGCAGCCAAGATGCGGCCGCCAATCAGCCCCAGCATTTT
NA	TRBV12-3/TRBV12-4	few	TRBJ1-5	CASAKGGKDQPRHF	TGTGCCAGCGCAAAGGGAGGGAAGGATCAGCCCCGGCATTTT
NA	TRBV7-3	few	TRBJ2-5	CANSSPKTQYF	TGTGCCAACAGCTCCCCGAAGACCCAGTACTTC
NA	TRBV6-2/TRBV6-3	few	TRBJ1-2	CASSYQTHYGYTF	TGTGCCAGCAGTTACCAGACCCACTATGGCTACACCTTC
NA	TRBV2	NA	TRBJ2-3	CASSYGTVGTQYF	TGTGCCAGCAGTTATGGTACTGTGGGTACGCAGTATTTT
TRBD1	TRBV9	NA	TRBJ2-7	CASSGYRGFNEQYF	TGTGCCAGCAGCGGATACAGGGGGTTCAACGAGCAGTACTTC
NA	TRBV6-1	once	TRBJ2-7	CASTLDSAHTSYEQYF	TGTGCCAGCACTCTGGACAGCGCGCACACCTCCTACGAGCAGTACTTC
NA	TRBV15	NA	TRBJ2-4	CATSPPAGDSKNIQYF	TGTGCCACCAGCCCCCCGGCTGGGGATTCCAAAAACATTCAGTACTTC
TRBD2	TRBV19	few	TRBJ2-1	CASSIGGRGRANYEQFF	TGTGCCAGTAGTATTGGCGGGAGGGGGAGGGCCAACTATGAGCAGTTCTTC
TRBD1	TRBV10-3	NA	TRBJ1-5	CAVSEGDSETNQPQHF	TGTGCCGTCAGTGAGGGGGACAGTGAGACAAATCAGCCCCAGCATTTT
TRBD1	TRBV29-1	many	TRBJ2-1	CSAGQGAYNEQFF	TGCAGCGCCGGACAGGGGGCCTACAATGAGCAGTTCTTC
TRBD1	TRBV15	many	TRBJ2-4	CATSGTGGRNIQYF	TGTGCCACCAGCGGGACAGGGGGCCGGAACATTCAGTACTTC
NA	TRBV20-1	NA	TRBJ2-3	CTIRGQGFITGDSQYF	TGCACAATTCGAGGTCAGGGGTTCATCACAGGAGATTCGCAGTATTTT
NA	TRBV6-5	many	TRBJ2-5	CASSQPGETQYF	TGTGCCAGCAGTCAGCCCGGCGAGACCCAGTACTTC
TRBD1	TRBV10-3	few	TRBJ2-1	CAIMDGGTGPYNEQFF	TGTGCCATCATGGACGGTGGGACAGGTCCCTACAATGAGCAGTTCTTC
NA	TRBV7-2	NA	TRBJ1-6	CASSLVPGTGDSPLHF	TGTGCCAGCAGCTTAGTGCCCGGGACGGGTGATTCACCCCTCCACTTT
NA	TRBV29-1	NA	TRBJ1-1	CSVVLGLGGTEAFF	TGCAGCGTTGTACTAGGACTTGGCGGCACTGAAGCTTTCTTT
TRBD2	TRBV4-1	NA	TRBJ2-5	CASSQGDLAGGQETQYF	TGCGCCAGCAGCCAAGGGGATCTAGCGGGGGGGCAAGAGACCCAGTACTTC
NA	TRBV7-8	few	TRBJ2-5	CASSPTRLGGTNQETQYF	TGTGCCAGCAGCCCTACCCGGCTAGGGGGTACAAACCAAGAGACCCAGTACTTC
NA	TRBV7-9	few	TRBJ2-5	CAREVKGGQETQYF	TGTGCCAGAGAAGTAAAGGGGGGACAAGAGACCCAGTACTTC
NA	TRBV29-1	many	TRBJ2-5	CSAQETAKETQYF	TGCAGCGCCCAGGAAACAGCTAAAGAGACCCAGTACTTC
TRBD2	TRBV20-1	NA	TRBJ2-7	CSASKASGTYERYF	TGCAGTGCTAGTAAGGCTAGCGGGACCTACGAGCGGTACTTC
NA	TRBV6-5	NA	TRBJ2-7	CATTKLPYEQYF	TGTGCCACCACAAAACTCCCCTACGAGCAGTACTTC
NA	TRBV3-1	few	TRBJ2-7	CATQLAGSGEQYF	TGTGCCACCCAACTAGCAGGATCGGGCGAGCAGTACTTC